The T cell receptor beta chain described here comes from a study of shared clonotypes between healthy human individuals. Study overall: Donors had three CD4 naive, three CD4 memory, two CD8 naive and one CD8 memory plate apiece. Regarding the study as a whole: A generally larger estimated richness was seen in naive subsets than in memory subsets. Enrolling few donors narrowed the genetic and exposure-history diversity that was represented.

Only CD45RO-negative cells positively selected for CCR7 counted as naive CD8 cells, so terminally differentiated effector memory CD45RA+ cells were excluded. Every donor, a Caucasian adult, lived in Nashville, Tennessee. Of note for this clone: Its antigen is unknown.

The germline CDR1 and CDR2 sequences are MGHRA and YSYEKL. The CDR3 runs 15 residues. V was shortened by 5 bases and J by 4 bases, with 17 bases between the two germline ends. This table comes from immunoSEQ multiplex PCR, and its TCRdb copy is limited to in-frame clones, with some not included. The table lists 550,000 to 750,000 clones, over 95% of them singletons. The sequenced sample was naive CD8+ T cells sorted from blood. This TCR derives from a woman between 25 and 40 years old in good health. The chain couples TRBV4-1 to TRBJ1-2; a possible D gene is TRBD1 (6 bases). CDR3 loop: CASSTWDTVIYGYTF. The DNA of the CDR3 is TGCGCCAGCAGCACCTGGGACACTGTTATCTATGGCTACACCTTC.